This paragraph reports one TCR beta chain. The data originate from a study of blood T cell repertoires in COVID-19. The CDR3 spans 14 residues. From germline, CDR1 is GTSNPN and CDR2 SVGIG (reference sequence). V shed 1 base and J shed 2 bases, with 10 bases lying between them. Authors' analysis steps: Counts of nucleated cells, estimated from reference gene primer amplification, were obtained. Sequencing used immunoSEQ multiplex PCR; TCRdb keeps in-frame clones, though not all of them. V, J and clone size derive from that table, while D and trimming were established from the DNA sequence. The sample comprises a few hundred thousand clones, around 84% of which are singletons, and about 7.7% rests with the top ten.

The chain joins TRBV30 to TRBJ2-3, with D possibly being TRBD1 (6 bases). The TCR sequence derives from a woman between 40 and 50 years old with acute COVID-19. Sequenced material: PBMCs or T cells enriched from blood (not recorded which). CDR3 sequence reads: CAWSDGGNTDTQYF. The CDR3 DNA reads TGTGCCTGGAGTGATGGGGGCAACACAGATACGCAGTATTTT.